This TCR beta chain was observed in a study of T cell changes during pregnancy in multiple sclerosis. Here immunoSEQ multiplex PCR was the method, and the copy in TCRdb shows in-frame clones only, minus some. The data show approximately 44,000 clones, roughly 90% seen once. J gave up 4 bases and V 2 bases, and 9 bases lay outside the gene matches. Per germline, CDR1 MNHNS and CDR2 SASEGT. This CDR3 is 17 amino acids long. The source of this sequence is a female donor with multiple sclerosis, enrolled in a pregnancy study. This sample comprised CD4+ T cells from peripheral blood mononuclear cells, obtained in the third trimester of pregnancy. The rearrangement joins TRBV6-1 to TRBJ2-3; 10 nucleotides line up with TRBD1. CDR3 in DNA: TGTGCCAGCAGTGAATTTCAACCCGGGACAGGGGCAGATACGCAGTATTTT. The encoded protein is CASSEFQPGTGADTQYF.